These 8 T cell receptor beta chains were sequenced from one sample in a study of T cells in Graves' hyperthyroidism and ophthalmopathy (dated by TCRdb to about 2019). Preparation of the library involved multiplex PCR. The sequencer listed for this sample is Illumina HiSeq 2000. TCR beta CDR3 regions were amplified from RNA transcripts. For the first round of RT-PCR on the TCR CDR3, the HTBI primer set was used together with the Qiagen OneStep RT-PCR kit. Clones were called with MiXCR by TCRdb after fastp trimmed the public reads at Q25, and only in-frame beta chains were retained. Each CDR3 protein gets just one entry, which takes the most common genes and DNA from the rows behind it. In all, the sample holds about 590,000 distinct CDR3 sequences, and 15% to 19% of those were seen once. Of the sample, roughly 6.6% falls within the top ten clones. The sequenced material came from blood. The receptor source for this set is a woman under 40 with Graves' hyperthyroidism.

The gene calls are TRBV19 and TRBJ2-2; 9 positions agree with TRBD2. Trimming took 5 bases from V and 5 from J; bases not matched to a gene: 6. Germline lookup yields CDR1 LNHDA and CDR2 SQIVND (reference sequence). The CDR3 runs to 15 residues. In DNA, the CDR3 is TGTGCCAGTAGTTGGGGACTAGCCGCGACCGGGGAGCTGTTTTTT. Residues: CASSWGLAATGELFF.

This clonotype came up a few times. CDR3 amino acids: CASMFRGSSGNTIYF. Here the CDR3 DNA reads TGTGCCAGCATGTTCCGAGGCTCCTCTGGAAACACCATATATTTT. The chain has TRBV27 and TRBJ1-3, with D hard to call. The CDR3 consists of 15 residues. The V end was cut by 7 bases, the J end by 0 bases, with 13 bases between. Germline V CDR1 and CDR2: MNHEY, SMNVEV (reference sequence).

Here the CDR3 reads CASSLSSGGIGGYTF. The DNA for the CDR3 is TGTGCCAGCAGCTTATCCTCCGGGGGGATCGGGGGCTACACCTTC. J is TRBJ1-2 and V is TRBV7-6; the D gene is possibly TRBD1 (5 bases). The CDR3 has 15 residues. Per the germline V gene, CDR1 is SGHVS and CDR2 is FNYEAQ. Trimming took 2 bases from V and 8 from J, leaving 18 bases between them.

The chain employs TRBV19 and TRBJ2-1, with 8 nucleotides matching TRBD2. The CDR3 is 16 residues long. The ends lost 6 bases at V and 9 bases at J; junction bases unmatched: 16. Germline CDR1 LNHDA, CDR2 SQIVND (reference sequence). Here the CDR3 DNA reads TGTGCCAGTAGCCCTACCGCTAGCGGGTCTAGAAGTGAGCAGTTCTTC. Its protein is CASSPTASGSRSEQFF.

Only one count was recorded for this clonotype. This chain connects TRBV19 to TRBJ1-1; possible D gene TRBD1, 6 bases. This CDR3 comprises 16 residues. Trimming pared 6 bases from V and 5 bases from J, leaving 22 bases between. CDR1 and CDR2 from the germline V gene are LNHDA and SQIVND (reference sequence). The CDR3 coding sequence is TGTGCCAGTAGAGTACACAGGGTGGGGGTGTTGACTGAAGCTTTCTTT. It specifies CASRVHRVGVLTEAFF.

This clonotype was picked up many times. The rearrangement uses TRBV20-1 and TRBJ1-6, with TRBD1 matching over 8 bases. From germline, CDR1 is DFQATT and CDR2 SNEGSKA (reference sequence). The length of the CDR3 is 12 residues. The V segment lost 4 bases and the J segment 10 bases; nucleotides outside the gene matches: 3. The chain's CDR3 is CSATTGESPLHF. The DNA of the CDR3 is TGCAGTGCTACGACAGGGGAATCACCCCTCCACTTT.

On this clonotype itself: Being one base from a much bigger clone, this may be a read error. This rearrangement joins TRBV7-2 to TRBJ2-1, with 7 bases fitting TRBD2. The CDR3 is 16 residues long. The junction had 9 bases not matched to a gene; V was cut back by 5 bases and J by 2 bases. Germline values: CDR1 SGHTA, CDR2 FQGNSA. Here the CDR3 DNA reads TGTGCCAGCAGCCTCCAACCGGGACTACCCTACAATGAGCAGTTCTTC. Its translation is CASSLQPGLPYNEQFF.

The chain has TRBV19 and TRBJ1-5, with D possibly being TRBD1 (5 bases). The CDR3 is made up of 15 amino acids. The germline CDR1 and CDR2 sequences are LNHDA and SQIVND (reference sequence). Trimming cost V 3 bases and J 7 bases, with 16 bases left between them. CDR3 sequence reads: CASSIGSGVLQPQHF. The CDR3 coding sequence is TGTGCCAGTAGTATTGGATCGGGGGTCTTGCAGCCCCAGCATTTT.